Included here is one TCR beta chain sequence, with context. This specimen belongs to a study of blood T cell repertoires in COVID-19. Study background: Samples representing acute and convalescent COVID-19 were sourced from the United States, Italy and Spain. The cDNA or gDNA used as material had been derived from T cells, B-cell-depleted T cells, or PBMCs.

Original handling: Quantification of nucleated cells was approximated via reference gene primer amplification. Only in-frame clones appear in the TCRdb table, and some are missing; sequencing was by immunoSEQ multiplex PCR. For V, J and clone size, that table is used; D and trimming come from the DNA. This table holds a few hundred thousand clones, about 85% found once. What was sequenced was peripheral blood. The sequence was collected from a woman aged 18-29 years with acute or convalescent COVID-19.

In DNA, the CDR3 is TGTGCCAGCAGTGAAGGTATCCGGGACTCAAGTCGGAACATTCAGTACTTC. As protein: CASSEGIRDSSRNIQYF. The genes are TRBV6-1 and TRBJ2-4; weak D call: TRBD2 (6 bases). The ends were cut back, 1 base at V and 7 bases at J, with 20 bases in the middle. This CDR3 has 17 amino acids. CDR1 MNHNS and CDR2 SASEGT come from the germline V gene.